This TCR beta chain comes out of a study of patients and donors after allogeneic stem cell transplantation. This clonotype was seen a handful of times. TCRdb redid the calling of the RT-PCR reads with MiXCR, one entry per CDR3 protein. Of about 960,000 distinct CDR3 sequences listed, around 17% are singletons. Germline V gene lookup returns CDR1 SGHVS and CDR2 FQNEAQ. The CDR3 spans 17 residues. V lost 1 base and J 0 bases, leaving 16 bases between the germline ends. The V call is TRBV7-8, the J call TRBJ2-7; D is tentatively TRBD1 or TRBD2 (5 bases each). Sequenced input: blood, either unsorted or a sorted T cell fraction (not recorded which). The TCR comes from a human donor who was either an allogeneic HSCT recipient or a stem cell or donor lymphocyte infusion donor (not recorded which). It is not recorded whose cells these are; they may come from a transplant donor. The CDR3 DNA follows: TGTGCCAGCAGCTTAGGGCTCGAGGGGCGCGGCTCCTACGAGCAGTACTTC. Its protein product is CASSLGLEGRGSYEQYF.